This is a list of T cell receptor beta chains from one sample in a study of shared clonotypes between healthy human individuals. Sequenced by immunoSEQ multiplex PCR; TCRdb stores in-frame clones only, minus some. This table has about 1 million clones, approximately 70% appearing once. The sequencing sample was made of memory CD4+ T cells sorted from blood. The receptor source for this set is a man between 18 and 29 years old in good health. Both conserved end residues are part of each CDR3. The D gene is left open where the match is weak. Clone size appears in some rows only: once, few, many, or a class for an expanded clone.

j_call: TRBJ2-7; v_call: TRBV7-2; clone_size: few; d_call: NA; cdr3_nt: TGTGCCAGCAGCTTAACATGGGTTCTGTACTTC; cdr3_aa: CASSLTWVLYF
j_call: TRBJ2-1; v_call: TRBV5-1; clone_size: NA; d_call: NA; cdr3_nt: TGCGCCAGCAGTGTTACTACAGGTTACAATGAGCAGTTCTTC; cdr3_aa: CASSVTTGYNEQFF
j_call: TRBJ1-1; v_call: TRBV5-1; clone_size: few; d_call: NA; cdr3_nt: TGCGCCAGCGGTAAGCAGTCGAACACTGAAGCTTTCTTT; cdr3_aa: CASGKQSNTEAFF
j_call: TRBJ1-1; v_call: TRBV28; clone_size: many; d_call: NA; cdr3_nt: TGTGCCAGCAGTTTTATCGATATCCTGAACACTGAAGCTTTCTTT; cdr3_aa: CASSFIDILNTEAFF
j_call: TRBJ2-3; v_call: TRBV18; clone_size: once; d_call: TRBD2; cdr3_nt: TGTGCCAGCTCACCAAGGCTAGCGGGGACTAGCACAGATACGCAGTATTTT; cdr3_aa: CASSPRLAGTSTDTQYF
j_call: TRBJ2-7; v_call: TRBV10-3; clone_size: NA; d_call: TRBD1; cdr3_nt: TGTGCCATCAGTGAGTCAACCGGGACAGGGAGGGACTACGAGCAGTACTTC; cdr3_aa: CAISESTGTGRDYEQYF
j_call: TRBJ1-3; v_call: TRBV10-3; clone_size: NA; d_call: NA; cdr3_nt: TGTGCCAGTCAACAGACAGGAGGTGGAAACACCATATATTTT; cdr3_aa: CASQQTGGGNTIYF
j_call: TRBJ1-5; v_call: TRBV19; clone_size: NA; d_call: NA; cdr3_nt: TGTGCCAGTAGTATAGATCGGCAGGGCAATCAGCCCCAGCATTTT; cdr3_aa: CASSIDRQGNQPQHF
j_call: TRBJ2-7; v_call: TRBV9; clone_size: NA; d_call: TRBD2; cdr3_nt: TGTGCCAGCAGCCCCACTAGCGACGGCTACGAGCAGTACTTC; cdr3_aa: CASSPTSDGYEQYF
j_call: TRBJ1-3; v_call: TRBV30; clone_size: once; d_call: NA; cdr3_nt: TGTGCCTGGAGTGTAGGGGGTTTCCCTGGAAACACCATATATTTT; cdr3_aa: CAWSVGGFPGNTIYF
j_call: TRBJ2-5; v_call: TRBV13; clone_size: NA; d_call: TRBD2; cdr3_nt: TGTGCCAGCAGCCTCCGACTAGCTTTTGTTGAGGAGACCCAGTACTTC; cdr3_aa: CASSLRLAFVEETQYF
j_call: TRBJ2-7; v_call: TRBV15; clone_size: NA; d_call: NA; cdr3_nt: TGTGCCACCAGCAGAGGGGACGTTGCCTACGAGCAGTACTTC; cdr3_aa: CATSRGDVAYEQYF
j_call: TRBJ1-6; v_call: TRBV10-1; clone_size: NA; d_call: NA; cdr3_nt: TGCGCCAGCAGTGATGACAGGACTTCACCCCTCCACTTT; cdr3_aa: CASSDDRTSPLHF
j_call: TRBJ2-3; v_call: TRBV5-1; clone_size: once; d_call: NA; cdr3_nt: TGCGCCAGCAGCTTAAGCAGGGCTGATACGCAGTATTTT; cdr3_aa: CASSLSRADTQYF
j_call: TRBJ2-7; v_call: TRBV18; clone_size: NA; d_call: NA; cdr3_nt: TGTGCCAGCTCACCGGACAGCTCCTACGAGCAGTACTTC; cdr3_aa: CASSPDSSYEQYF
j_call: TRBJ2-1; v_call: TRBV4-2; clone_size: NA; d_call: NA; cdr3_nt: TGTGCCAGCAGCCAAGATCAGGGTTCCTACAATGAGCAGTTCTTC; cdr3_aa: CASSQDQGSYNEQFF
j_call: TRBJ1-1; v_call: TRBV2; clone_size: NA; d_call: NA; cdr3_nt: TGTGCCAGCAGTGATTGGAGAGGGCCAACTGAAGCTTTCTTT; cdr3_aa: CASSDWRGPTEAFF
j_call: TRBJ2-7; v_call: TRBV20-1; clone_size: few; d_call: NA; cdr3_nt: TGCAGTGCTGCCCGGCAGGAGCAGTACTTC; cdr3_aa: CSAARQEQYF
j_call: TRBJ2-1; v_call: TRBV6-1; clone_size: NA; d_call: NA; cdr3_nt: TGTGCCAGCAGTCCCCCGGGCGGGGCCTACAATGAGCAGTTCTTC; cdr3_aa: CASSPPGGAYNEQFF
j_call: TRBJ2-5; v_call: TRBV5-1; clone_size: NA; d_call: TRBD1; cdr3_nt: TGCGCCAGCAGCTCTCGAGGGGGCGCTTGGGAGACCCAGTACTTC; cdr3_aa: CASSSRGGAWETQYF
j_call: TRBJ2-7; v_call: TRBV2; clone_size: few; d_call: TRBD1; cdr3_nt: TGTGCCAGCATCCAGGGAGACAGGGGGTTGACCACCTACGAGCAGTACTTC; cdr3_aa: CASIQGDRGLTTYEQYF
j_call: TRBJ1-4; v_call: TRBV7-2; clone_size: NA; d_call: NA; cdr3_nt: TGTGCCAGCAGCTTACAGGCGGACTATAATGAAAAACTGTTTTTT; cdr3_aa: CASSLQADYNEKLFF